The 30 T cell receptor beta chains presented below share a single source sample, sequenced in a study of T cell responses to AZD1222 COVID-19 vaccine (dated by TCRdb to the early 2020s). Library preparation used the immunoSEQ multiplex PCR assay. The immuneACCESS repertoire file appears here via TCRdb, limited to in-frame rearrangements. These files lack a portion of the clones; in checked studies, under half of the deficit traces to unresolved V genes, and the cause of the others is not known. The sample data list 150,000 to 200,000 clones, and approximately 94% of these were observed just once. The ten largest clones represent less than 1.2% of the sample. Explained via the paper, the time point label denotes: about 28 days (+/-7) after the second vaccine dose. Specimen: peripheral blood, collected 28 days after the second AZD1222 dose. Receptors originate from an adult who received the AZD1222 COVID-19 vaccine.

The chain joins TRBV15 to TRBJ2-3, with a weak D call TRBD1 (5 bases). The CDR3 extends over 13 amino acids. Trimming pared 8 bases from V and 4 bases from J, leaving 13 bases between. Germline CDR1 reads LNHNV; CDR2 reads YYDKDF (reference sequence). The CDR3 loop is CATAFQGSDTQYF. The DNA for the CDR3 is TGTGCCACCGCGTTCCAGGGTTCAGATACGCAGTATTTT.

The chain is built from TRBV5-1 and TRBJ1-3; no firm D call. Germline V gene data show CDR1 as SGHRS and CDR2 as YFSETQ. This CDR3 is 15 amino acids long. Trimming took off 1 base at V and 0 bases at J, with 8 bases between the two ends. CDR3 sequence: CASSLWAASGNTIYF. The CDR3 bases are TGCGCCAGCAGCTTGTGGGCAGCCTCTGGAAACACCATATATTTT.

This clone was seen a single time. The CDR3 nucleotides are TGTGCCACCAGCTATAAGCGGGGGGGAGCAGATACGCAGTATTTT. Encoded protein: CATSYKRGGADTQYF. The rearrangement joins TRBV15 to TRBJ2-3, with 10 bases lining up with TRBD2. Germline trimming cut 5 bases from V and 4 bases from J; bases unmatched to any gene: 6. The CDR3 is made up of 15 amino acids. Germline loops: CDR1 LNHNV, CDR2 YYDKDF (reference sequence).

The chain has TRBV9 and TRBJ1-3; D ambiguous. The germline V gene has CDR1 SGDLS and CDR2 YYNGEE. V lost 0 bases, J lost 2 bases, and 9 bases lay in between. This CDR3 spans 15 amino acids. The CDR3 sequence is CASSVEGLAGNTIYF. The DNA of the CDR3 is TGTGCCAGCAGCGTAGAGGGTCTGGCTGGAAACACCATATATTTT.

This chain uses TRBV6-6 with TRBJ1-2, with D uncertain. CDR1 is MNHNY, CDR2 SVGAGI, per germline (reference sequence). CDR3 length: 15 residues. The V gene lost 2 bases and the J gene lost 3 bases, with 13 bases spanning the gap. CDR3 nucleotides: TGTGCCAGCAGTTACATCCGGGTTGGGGACTATGGCTACACCTTC. It specifies CASSYIRVGDYGYTF.

This clone has only a few counts. The J gene is TRBJ1-2, the V gene TRBV3-1 (or the pseudogene TRBV3-2); D is ambiguous. Trimming cost V 1 base and J 5 bases, with 5 bases left between them. Germline V gene data show CDR1 as LGHDT and CDR2 as YNNKEL (reference sequence). The CDR3 runs 12 residues. The CDR3 region has the DNA TGTGCCAGCAGCCAAGCGGCTTATGGCTACACCTTC. Translating gives CASSQAAYGYTF.

This clone was seen a few times. The chain is built from TRBV6-6 and TRBJ2-3; D is possibly TRBD1 or TRBD2 (6 bases each). V was shortened by 6 bases and J by 1 base, with 14 bases between the two germline ends. The V gene's germline CDR1 is MNHNY and CDR2 SVGAGI (reference sequence). The CDR3 has 15 amino acids. The CDR3 DNA follows: TGTGCCAGCAGCTCCTGGAGGGGGGGCACAGATACGCAGTATTTT. It specifies CASSSWRGGTDTQYF.

V is TRBV5-1 and J is TRBJ2-7, with 7 nucleotides matching TRBD1. J gave up 0 bases and V 4 bases, and 10 bases lay outside the gene matches. CDR1 is SGHRS, CDR2 YFSETQ, per germline. The CDR3 extends over 16 amino acids. In DNA form, the CDR3 reads TGCGCCAGCAGCCCGAGACAGGGATCGTCCTCCTACGAGCAGTACTTC. Encoded protein: CASSPRQGSSSYEQYF.

CDR3 sequence: CASNMRAEAPQHF. The DNA for the CDR3 is TGTGCCAGCAATATGAGAGCCGAGGCGCCCCAGCATTTT. The chain combines TRBV2 with TRBJ1-5; no clear D. The germline V gene has CDR1 SNHLY and CDR2 FYNNEI. This CDR3 spans 13 amino acids. V dropped 7 bases and J dropped 9 bases, with 16 bases sitting between them.

The gene calls are TRBV6-5 and TRBJ2-1; no definite D call. Germline CDR1 reads MNHEY; CDR2 reads SVGAGI. Trimming cost V 7 bases and J 1 base, with 14 bases left between them. This CDR3 contains 15 residues. The CDR3 is CASNPPGVSYNEQFF. For the CDR3, the DNA is TGTGCCAGCAACCCACCGGGCGTTTCCTACAATGAGCAGTTCTTC.

This rearrangement joins TRBV4-1 to TRBJ1-3; D call uncertain. Deletions cut 1 base from V and 2 bases from J, with 6 bases between. The CDR3 sequence is 14 residues long. Germline CDR1 reads MGHRA; CDR2 reads YSYEKL. The CDR3: CASSQVPTGNTIYF. The CDR3 nucleotides are TGCGCCAGCAGCCAAGTTCCGACTGGAAACACCATATATTTT.

This CDR3 reads CASSLRGGLSKNIQYF. The CDR3 coding sequence is TGTGCCAGCAGTCTGCGGGGGGGCCTTTCCAAAAACATTCAGTACTTC. The genes are TRBV6-2 or TRBV6-3 and TRBJ2-4, with 9 bases lining up with TRBD2. Per the germline V gene, CDR1 is MNHEY and CDR2 is SVGEGT. The length of the CDR3 is 16 residues. J lost 2 bases, V lost 5 bases, and 7 bases had no gene match.

This rearrangement joins TRBV5-4 to TRBJ2-5; 13 bases map to TRBD2. This CDR3 region has 16 residues. The trim removed 4 bases at V and 4 bases at J, leaving 7 bases unmatched. Germline CDR1 reads SGHNT; CDR2 reads YYREEE (reference sequence). CDR3 protein: CASSPRLAGGVETQYF. The CDR3 DNA reads TGTGCCAGCAGCCCAAGACTAGCGGGGGGAGTAGAGACCCAGTACTTC. Full variable domain (missing parts from reference TRBV5-4 and TRBJ2-5): ETGVTQSPTHLIKTRGQQVTLRCSSQSGHNTVSWYQQALGQGPQFIFQYYREEENGRGNFPPRFSGLQFPNYSSELNVNALELDDSALYLCASSPRLAGGVETQYFGPGTRLLVL.

This rearrangement joins TRBV5-1 to TRBJ2-1, with D unclear. The germline gives CDR1 SGHRS, CDR2 YFSETQ. V lost 5 bases to trimming and J lost 4 bases, with 13 bases between them. CDR3 size: 14 residues. CDR3 loop: CASRAETSYNEQFF. The CDR3 region has the DNA TGCGCCAGCAGGGCTGAAACGAGTTACAATGAGCAGTTCTTC.

V is TRBV15 and J is TRBJ1-6; D unresolved. The CDR3 spans 16 residues. V shed 0 bases and J shed 7 bases, with 13 bases lying between them. Germline CDR1 is LNHNV and CDR2 is YYDKDF (reference sequence). The chain's CDR3 is CATSRDFGPANSPLHF. CDR3 bases: TGTGCCACCAGCAGAGATTTTGGACCAGCCAATTCACCCCTCCACTTT.

The chain recombines TRBV12-3 or TRBV12-4 with TRBJ2-7; TRBD2 agrees at 7 bases. Trimming removed 8 bases from V and 6 bases from J; junction bases left unmatched: 10. The CDR3 covers 13 residues. CDR3 sequence (DNA): TGTGCCAGCCGTAACATGGCTAGCGGCGAGCAGTACTTC. This translates into CASRNMASGEQYF.

This chain joins TRBV28 and TRBJ1-3, with D unclear. Trimming left V 3 bases short and J 7 bases short, with 7 bases between. The germline CDR1 and CDR2 sequences are MDHEN and SYDVKM. The CDR3 contains 12 residues. The CDR3 DNA follows: TGTGCCAGCAGTTTTGGTCGGAACACCATATATTTT. Amino acid sequence: CASSFGRNTIYF.

The gene calls are TRBV7-6 and TRBJ2-5; possible D gene TRBD1, 6 bases. Between the trimmed V and J ends, which lost 6 bases and 2 bases, there was a span of 16 bases. Germline CDR1 is SGHVS and CDR2 is FNYEAQ. The CDR3 runs 15 residues. The CDR3 region has the DNA TGTGCCAGCAGGGAAGGGACAAATCCTCAAGAGACCCAGTACTTC. Translating gives CASREGTNPQETQYF.

This clone was seen once. The genes are TRBV6-4 and TRBJ2-2; D gene uncertain. Germline CDR1 and CDR2: MRHNA and SNTAGT. The V end lost 2 bases, the J end lost 7 bases, and 8 bases lay between the germline ends. The CDR3 loop spans 13 amino acids. The CDR3 region is CASSDESGGELFF. Here the CDR3 DNA reads TGTGCCAGCAGTGACGAGTCGGGCGGGGAGCTGTTTTTT.

This clone was detected only a few times. The V call is TRBV5-4, the J call TRBJ2-7; the D gene is possibly TRBD1 (6 bases). The germline CDR1 and CDR2 sequences are SGHNT and YYREEE (reference sequence). The CDR3 has 13 amino acids. The germline V and J ends were trimmed by 1 base and 1 base, with 6 bases remaining between them. The CDR3 loop reads CASSLTGSYEQYF. The CDR3 DNA is TGTGCCAGCAGCTTGACAGGGTCCTACGAGCAGTACTTC. Drawing the rest from reference TRBV5-4 and TRBJ2-7, the complete variable domain is ETGVTQSPTHLIKTRGQQVTLRCSSQSGHNTVSWYQQALGQGPQFIFQYYREEENGRGNFPPRFSGLQFPNYSSELNVNALELDDSALYLCASSLTGSYEQYFGPGTRLTVT.

The J gene is TRBJ1-1, the V gene TRBV14; D is unresolved. CDR1 and CDR2 from the germline V gene are SGHDN and FVKESK. V was pared by 4 bases and J by 1 base, with 28 bases between. The CDR3 is 20 residues long. The DNA of the CDR3 is TGTGCCAGCAGCCGGGGAGGTTCCACCGGACGCCACAGCGAGAACACTGAAGCTTTCTTT. Protein product: CASSRGGSTGRHSENTEAFF.

V gene TRBV7-8 combines with J gene TRBJ1-1; possible D gene TRBD1, 5 bases. The CDR3 contains 15 residues. Germline assignment: CDR1 SGHVS and CDR2 FQNEAQ. The V end lost 1 base, the J end lost 5 bases, and 14 bases lay between the germline ends. The CDR3 loop is CASSLVAPGETEAFF. CDR3 bases: TGTGCCAGCAGCTTAGTGGCGCCGGGGGAAACTGAAGCTTTCTTT. Full variable domain (missing parts from reference TRBV7-8 and TRBJ1-1): GAGVSQSPRYKVAKRGQDVALRCDPISGHVSLFWYQQALGQGPEFLTYFQNEAQLDKSGLPSDRFFAERPEGSVSTLKIQRTQQEDSAVYLCASSLVAPGETEAFFGQGTRLTVV.

This chain connects TRBV7-8 to TRBJ1-2; 8 bases align to TRBD1. V lost 0 bases, J lost 7 bases, and 13 bases stayed unmatched. CDR1 and CDR2 from the germline V gene are SGHVS and FQNEAQ. The length of the CDR3 is 17 residues. This CDR3 is CASSLAPDRVKKGGYTF. CDR3 nucleotides: TGTGCCAGCAGCTTAGCTCCGGACAGGGTTAAGAAGGGTGGCTACACCTTC.

The V call is TRBV4-2, the J call TRBJ1-3, with TRBD1 as a possible D gene (5 bases). Per the germline V gene, CDR1 is LGHNA and CDR2 is YNFKEQ. V was cut by 4 bases and J by 2 bases, with 12 bases left in between. The CDR3 length is 15 residues. In DNA form, the CDR3 reads TGTGCCAGCAGCCCGTCGCAGGGAACTGGAAACACCATATATTTT. The encoded protein is CASSPSQGTGNTIYF.

The gene calls are TRBV3-1 (or the pseudogene TRBV3-2) and TRBJ1-4; 7 bases map to TRBD1. Per the germline V gene, CDR1 is LGHDT and CDR2 is YNNKEL (reference sequence). The CDR3 has 15 amino acids. Germline trimming cut 5 bases from V and 8 bases from J; bases unmatched to any gene: 11. The CDR3 spells CASSYPRTGREKLFF. The CDR3, as DNA: TGTGCCAGCAGCTACCCGAGGACAGGAAGGGAAAAACTGTTTTTT.

This clone turned up a few times. This rearrangement joins TRBV29-1 to TRBJ2-5, with D possibly TRBD1 on 5 matching bases. This CDR3 contains 13 residues. Germline lookup yields CDR1 SQVTM and CDR2 ANQGSEA. Trimming removed 3 bases from V and 5 bases from J, with 13 bases in between. The CDR3 DNA follows: TGCAGCGTTGATCCCACTCCAGGGGAGACCCAGTACTTC. Protein product: CSVDPTPGETQYF.

V gene TRBV6-2 or TRBV6-3 combines with J gene TRBJ2-1; D unclear. Trimming cost V 2 bases and J 4 bases, with 6 bases left between them. CDR1 and CDR2 (germline): MNHEY, SVGEGT. CDR3 length: 13 residues. CDR3 coding DNA: TGTGCCAGCAGTTACCGTCCATACAATGAGCAGTTCTTC. Protein sequence: CASSYRPYNEQFF.

The chain recombines TRBV5-1 with TRBJ2-2; D not resolved. Per germline, CDR1 SGHRS and CDR2 YFSETQ. V shed 2 bases and J shed 7 bases, with 15 bases lying between them. CDR3 length equals 15 residues. CDR3 residues: CASSLAIYGRGELFF. For the CDR3, the DNA is TGCGCCAGCAGCTTAGCAATTTACGGTCGCGGGGAGCTGTTTTTT. The full variable domain, completed using reference TRBV5-1 and TRBJ2-2, is KAGVTQTPRYLIKTRGQQVTLSCSPISGHRSVSWYQQTPGQGLQFLFEYFSETQRNKGNFPGRFSGRQFSNSRSEMNVSTLELGDSALYLCASSLAIYGRGELFFGEGSRLTVL.

This sequence joins TRBV5-1 and TRBJ1-5; D is possibly TRBD1 (5 bases). The V gene's germline CDR1 is SGHRS and CDR2 YFSETQ. Trimming cost V 4 bases and J 11 bases, with 19 bases left between them. There are 14 residues in the CDR3. In DNA form, the CDR3 reads TGCGCCAGCAGCATCGGCCCAGGGATAGAAGCCCAGCATTTT. Residues: CASSIGPGIEAQHF.

This clone has just one count. The chain recombines TRBV5-1 with TRBJ2-5; 7 positions agree with TRBD2. From germline, CDR1 is SGHRS and CDR2 YFSETQ. The trim removed 5 bases at V and 4 bases at J, leaving 14 bases unmatched. The CDR3 runs 16 residues. CDR3 loop: CASREGTTGLLETQYF. CDR3 sequence (DNA): TGCGCCAGCAGAGAAGGGACTACCGGCTTACTAGAGACCCAGTACTTC.